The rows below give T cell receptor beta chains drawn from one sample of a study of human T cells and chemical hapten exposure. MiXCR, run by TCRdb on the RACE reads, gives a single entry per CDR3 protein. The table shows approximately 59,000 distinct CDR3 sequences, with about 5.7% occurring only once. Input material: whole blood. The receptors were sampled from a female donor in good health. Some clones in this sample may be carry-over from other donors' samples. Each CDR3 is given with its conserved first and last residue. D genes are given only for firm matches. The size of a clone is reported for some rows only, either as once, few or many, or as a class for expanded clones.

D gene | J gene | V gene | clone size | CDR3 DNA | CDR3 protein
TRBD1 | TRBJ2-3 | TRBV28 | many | TGTGCCAGCAGTCTACCCCAGTGGACAGGGGACACTAGCACAGATACGCAGTATTTT | CASSLPQWTGDTSTDTQYF
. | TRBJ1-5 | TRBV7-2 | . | TGTGCCAGCAGCTTAGATGGGGGGGCGGGGGATCAGCCCCAGCATTTT | CASSLDGGAGDQPQHF
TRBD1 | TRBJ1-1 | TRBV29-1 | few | TGCAGCGTTGAACCCCCAGGGGGGGGCACTGAAGCTTTCTTT | CSVEPPGGGTEAFF
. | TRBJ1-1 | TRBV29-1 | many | TGCAGCGTTGAAGGAATCGCAGGGAGGGGAGCTGAAGCTTTCTTT | CSVEGIAGRGAEAFF
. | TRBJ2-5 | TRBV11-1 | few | TGTGCCAGCAGCTTAGAAGTCGGGAGAGAGACCCAGTACTTC | CASSLEVGRETQYF
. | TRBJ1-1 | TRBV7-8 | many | TGTGCCAGCAGCTTAGCCCAACATAGGAACACTGAAGCTTTCTTT | CASSLAQHRNTEAFF
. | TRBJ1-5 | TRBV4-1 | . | TGCGCCAGCAGCCAAGCGGGCCAGGGGAATCAGCCCCAGCATTTT | CASSQAGQGNQPQHF
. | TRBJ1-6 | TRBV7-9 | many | TGTGCCAGCAGCTTAGTTGGGGGCGGAAATTCACCCCTCCACTTT | CASSLVGGGNSPLHF
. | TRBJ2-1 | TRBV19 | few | TGTGCCAGTAGTACCTCCCCTACCAACAATGAGCAGTTCTTC | CASSTSPTNNEQFF
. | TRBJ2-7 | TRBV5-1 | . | TGCGCCAGCAGCACAGGACAGTACGAGCAGTACTTC | CASSTGQYEQYF
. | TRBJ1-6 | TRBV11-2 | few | TGTGCCAGCTGGGACATCACGAATTCACCCCTCCACTTT | CASWDITNSPLHF
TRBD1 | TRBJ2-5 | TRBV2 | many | TGTGCCACGACGGGGACAGGAGGGCAGACCCAGTACTTC | CATTGTGGQTQYF
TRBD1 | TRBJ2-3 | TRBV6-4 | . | TGTGCCAGCAGTCGGACAGGGTCCCCGGATACGCAGTATTTT | CASSRTGSPDTQYF
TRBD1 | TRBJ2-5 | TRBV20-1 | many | TGCAGTGCTAGGACCGGGACAGGGGAAGAGACCCAGTACTTC | CSARTGTGEETQYF
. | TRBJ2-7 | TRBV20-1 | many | TGCAGTGCTAGAGATTCGGGGTCGACCTACGAGCAGTACTTC | CSARDSGSTYEQYF
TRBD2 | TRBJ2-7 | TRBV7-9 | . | TGTACCAGCAGCCTGACTAGCGGGTTGAGCTACGAGCAGTACTTC | CTSSLTSGLSYEQYF
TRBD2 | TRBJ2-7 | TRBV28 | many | TGTGCCAGCAGTTTTGGCGGACTAGCGGGAGGACTTTACGAGCAGTACTTC | CASSFGGLAGGLYEQYF
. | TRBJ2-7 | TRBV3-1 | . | TGTGCCAGCAGCCAAGCCGTCTCCTACGAGCAGTACTTC | CASSQAVSYEQYF
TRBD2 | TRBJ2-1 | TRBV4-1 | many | TGCGCCAGCAGCCAAGATTCGGGAGGACGGAATGAGCAGTTCTTC | CASSQDSGGRNEQFF
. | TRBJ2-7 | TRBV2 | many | TGTGCCAGCAGGAGCTCCTACGAGCAGTACTTC | CASRSSYEQYF
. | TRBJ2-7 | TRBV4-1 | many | TGCGCCAGCAGCCAAGTGGCCGGGGTTCGGGAGCAGTACTTC | CASSQVAGVREQYF
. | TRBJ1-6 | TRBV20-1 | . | TGCAGTGCTCCGACTTACTATAATTCACCCCTCCACTTT | CSAPTYYNSPLHF
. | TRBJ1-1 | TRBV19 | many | TGTGCCAGTAGTCCACGAAACACTGAAGCTTTCTTT | CASSPRNTEAFF
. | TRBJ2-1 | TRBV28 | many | TGTGCCAGCAACCCGACGATTCGGAGGAATGAGCAGTTCTTC | CASNPTIRRNEQFF
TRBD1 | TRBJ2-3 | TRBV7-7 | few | TGTGCCAGCAGGTCCGGGACAGGGGGAACAGATACGCAGTATTTT | CASRSGTGGTDTQYF
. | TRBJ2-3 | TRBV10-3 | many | TGTGCCATCAGTGAGCAGGGAGGAGATACGCAGTATTTT | CAISEQGGDTQYF
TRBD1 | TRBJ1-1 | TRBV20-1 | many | TGCAGTGCTCGACAGGGGGAGACTGAAGCTTTCTTT | CSARQGETEAFF
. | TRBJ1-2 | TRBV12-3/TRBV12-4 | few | TGTGCCAGCAGTTTAAGACAGATAAATGGCTACACCTTC | CASSLRQINGYTF
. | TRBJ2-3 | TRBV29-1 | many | TGCAGCGTTGAAGACCCCTACGGGTACTCTAGCACAGATACGCAGTATTTT | CSVEDPYGYSSTDTQYF
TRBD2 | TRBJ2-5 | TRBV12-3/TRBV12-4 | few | TGTGCCAGCAGTTTATCGGGGCTAGCGGAGGAGGAGACCCAGTACTTC | CASSLSGLAEEETQYF
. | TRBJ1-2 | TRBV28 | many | TGTGCCAGCAGTTTCCGGGGGATTACTAACTATGGCTACACCTTC | CASSFRGITNYGYTF
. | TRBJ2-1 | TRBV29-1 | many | TGCAGCGTTGAAGGGCCCGAAGAGGGATACAATGAGCAGTTCTTC | CSVEGPEEGYNEQFF
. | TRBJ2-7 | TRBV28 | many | TGTGCCAGCAGTTTATCGGAGGGGGCGTACGAGCAGTACTTC | CASSLSEGAYEQYF
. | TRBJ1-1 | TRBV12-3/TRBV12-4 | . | TGTGCCAGCAACGGTGGGAGATGGAGGAACACTGAAGCTTTCTTT | CASNGGRWRNTEAFF
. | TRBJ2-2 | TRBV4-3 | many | TGCGCCAGCAGCCCTCAGGAGTCCAAAACCGGGGAGCTGTTTTTT | CASSPQESKTGELFF
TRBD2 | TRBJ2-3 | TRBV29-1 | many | TGCAGCGGGACTAGCGGGAGGAATACGCAGTATTTT | CSGTSGRNTQYF
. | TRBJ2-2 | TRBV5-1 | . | TGCGCCAGCAGCTTGGATTCGGTCTCCGGGGAGCTGTTTTTT | CASSLDSVSGELFF